One sample yielded the 23 T cell receptor beta chains listed below, sequenced in a study of shared clonotypes between healthy human individuals. Profiled with immunoSEQ multiplex PCR; TCRdb holds only in-frame clones, not every one. The sample yields fewer than 1.6 million clones, less than 99% seen once. The sequencing input was naive CD4+ T cells sorted from blood. The subset was: CD45RA+ positively selected. The receptor source for this set is a man aged 25 to 45 in good health.

The chain couples TRBV9 to TRBJ2-2, with TRBD1 identical over 7 bases. Germline V gives CDR1 SGDLS, CDR2 YYNGEE. The CDR3 length is 13 residues. V was pared by 1 base and J by 6 bases, with 0 bases of the junction left unmatched. CDR3 nucleotides: TGTGCCAGCAGCGTAACAGGGGCCGGGGAGCTGTTTTTT. Residues: CASSVTGAGELFF.

This chain joins TRBV6-5 and TRBJ1-2, with D uncertain. Trimming shortened V by 0 bases and J by 1 base, and 9 bases separated the two germline ends. CDR1 and CDR2 from the germline V gene are MNHEY and SVGAGI. The CDR3 consists of 15 residues. The CDR3 sequence is CASSYSAVLNYGYTF. DNA for the CDR3: TGTGCCAGCAGTTACTCTGCAGTCCTTAACTATGGCTACACCTTC.

Comments on this clone: Germline and junction disagree at one end, which may indicate a read error. The chain has TRBV7-9 and TRBJ2-3, with TRBD2 matching over 8 bases. There are 13 residues in the CDR3. Germline V gene lookup returns CDR1 SEHNR and CDR2 FQNEAQ (reference sequence). For the CDR3, the DNA is TGCGCTCCGGGGGGGTTTAGCACAGATACGCAGTATTTT. Amino acids: CAPGGFSTDTQYF.

This rearrangement joins TRBV18 to TRBJ1-1; D uncertain. The CDR3 runs 14 residues. The V end was cut by 3 bases, the J end by 4 bases, with 12 bases between. Germline V lookup: CDR1 KGHSH, CDR2 LQKENI. The CDR3 reads CASSPATTGTEAFF. For the CDR3, the DNA is TGTGCCAGCTCACCCGCCACCACCGGCACTGAAGCTTTCTTT.

About this clone: Other DNA sequences in this sample translate to the same CDR3. This rearrangement joins TRBV2 to TRBJ2-4; D is unresolved. The germline gives CDR1 SNHLY, CDR2 FYNNEI. This CDR3 comprises 11 residues. Trimming removed 4 bases at V and 7 bases at J, with 5 bases between. The CDR3 bases are TGTGCCAGCAGTGTAGGTAACATTCAGTACTTC. Residues: CASSVGNIQYF.

This chain links TRBV5-4 with TRBJ2-2; D gene uncertain. Trimming removed 4 bases at V and 6 bases at J, with 10 bases between. The CDR3 sequence is 13 residues long. Germline V lookup: CDR1 SGHNT, CDR2 YYREEE (reference sequence). The CDR3 protein is CASSPRWSGELFF. The CDR3 DNA is TGTGCCAGCAGCCCCCGATGGTCCGGGGAGCTGTTTTTT.

Here the CDR3 reads CASSFTSGRQETQYF. The CDR3 region has the DNA TGCGCCAGCAGCTTCACGTCAGGGCGGCAAGAGACCCAGTACTTC. The rearrangement uses TRBV5-1 and TRBJ2-5; D is possibly TRBD1 (5 bases). The CDR3 contains 15 residues. V was shortened by 2 bases and J by 2 bases, with 13 bases between the two germline ends. The germline CDR1 and CDR2 sequences are SGHRS and YFSETQ.

This clone was counted once. The V call is TRBV5-1, the J call TRBJ1-2; D gene ambiguous. The germline CDR1 and CDR2 sequences are SGHRS and YFSETQ. The V gene lost 1 base and the J gene lost 6 bases, with 10 bases spanning the gap. CDR3 length equals 13 residues. The CDR3 DNA sequence: TGCGCCAGCAGCTTGAGAGGTGCCAATGGCTACACCTTC. It encodes CASSLRGANGYTF. Using reference TRBV5-1 and TRBJ1-2 for the parts outside the CDR3, the full variable domain is KAGVTQTPRYLIKTRGQQVTLSCSPISGHRSVSWYQQTPGQGLQFLFEYFSETQRNKGNFPGRFSGRQFSNSRSEMNVSTLELGDSALYLCASSLRGANGYTFGSGTRLTVV.

The J gene is TRBJ2-7, the V gene TRBV28; D is ambiguous. Trimming removed 7 bases at V and 6 bases at J, with 16 bases between. Per germline, CDR1 MDHEN and CDR2 SYDVKM. CDR3 length equals 13 residues. The CDR3 bases are TGTGCCAGCAAGGGTCCCTCGTTCGTCGAGCAGTACTTC. Protein product: CASKGPSFVEQYF.

This clone was seen once. The chain combines TRBV7-9 with TRBJ2-7; D is uncertain. This CDR3 comprises 13 residues. Germline CDR1 SEHNR, CDR2 FQNEAQ (reference sequence). Trimming stripped 4 bases from V and 7 bases from J, with 14 bases between. The CDR3 reads CASSSSGIHEQYF. The CDR3 DNA reads TGTGCCAGCAGCTCCTCCGGAATACATGAGCAGTACTTC.

Note on this clone: Other DNA sequences in the same sample also yield this CDR3. The rearrangement joins TRBV5-1 to TRBJ2-1; D is ambiguous. The CDR3 contains 13 residues. Trimming cost V 0 bases and J 8 bases, with 9 bases left between them. Germline values: CDR1 SGHRS, CDR2 YFSETQ. The CDR3 DNA is TGCGCCAGCAGCTTGGACCGGGTTGATGAGCAGTTCTTC. This encodes CASSLDRVDEQFF.

The gene calls are TRBV27 and TRBJ2-5; D is possibly TRBD2 (5 bases). Germline V gene sequence: CDR1 MNHEY, CDR2 SMNVEV (reference sequence). This CDR3 region has 14 residues. Trimming took off 11 bases at V and 2 bases at J, with 18 bases between the two ends. CDR3 protein: CAQVGVRRQETQYF. The CDR3 DNA is TGTGCCCAGGTCGGGGTACGAAGACAAGAGACCCAGTACTTC.

The V and J genes are TRBV6-5 and TRBJ1-4; D gene ambiguous. Germline V gives CDR1 MNHEY, CDR2 SVGAGI. V was pared by 5 bases and J by 8 bases, with 12 bases between. CDR3 size: 13 residues. The CDR3 nucleotides read TGTGCCAGCAGTGTGAGGGATGAAGAAAAACTGTTTTTT. Translating gives CASSVRDEEKLFF.

The chain is built from TRBV7-9 and TRBJ2-1, with D perhaps being TRBD1 or TRBD2 (5 bases each). This CDR3 has 13 amino acids. Germline V gene lookup returns CDR1 SEHNR and CDR2 FQNEAQ (reference sequence). Trimming stripped 5 bases from V and 9 bases from J, with 14 bases between. CDR3 loop: CASSRIRESEQFF. The CDR3 DNA reads as TGTGCCAGCAGCCGAATCAGGGAGAGTGAGCAGTTCTTC.

The gene calls are TRBV7-6 and TRBJ2-7; unclear D gene. Germline lookup yields CDR1 SGHVS and CDR2 FNYEAQ. The CDR3 runs 13 residues. With 5 bases removed from V and 0 bases from J, the gap between germline ends came to 8 bases. The DNA for the CDR3 is TGTGCCAGCAGCCGGACGGACTCCTACGAGCAGTACTTC. Its translation is CASSRTDSYEQYF.

The chain carries TRBV5-1 and TRBJ2-3; 15 bases are a match to TRBD2. The CDR3 extends over 17 amino acids. With V trimmed by 4 bases and J by 3 bases, 6 bases remained unmatched. Germline lookup yields CDR1 SGHRS and CDR2 YFSETQ. CDR3: CASSLGLAGGDTDTQYF. In DNA, the CDR3 is TGCGCCAGCAGCCTAGGACTAGCGGGAGGGGATACAGATACGCAGTATTTT.

V usage is TRBV7-3 and J usage is TRBJ2-3; 8 positions match TRBD1. Trimming took 4 bases from V and 4 from J; bases not matched to a gene: 4. Germline assignment: CDR1 SGHTA and CDR2 FQGTGA. The CDR3 is made up of 14 amino acids. This CDR3 reads CASSSDRAADTQYF. DNA for the CDR3: TGTGCCAGCAGCTCGGACAGGGCCGCAGATACGCAGTATTTT.

Only one count was recorded for this clone. The V gene is TRBV10-2, the J gene TRBJ2-7; TRBD2 might be the D (5 bases). CDR1 and CDR2 (germline): WSHSY, SAAADI. With 6 bases removed from V and 2 bases from J, the gap between germline ends came to 14 bases. The CDR3 consists of 14 residues. This CDR3 reads CASSASSSTYEQYF. CDR3 DNA: TGCGCCAGCAGCGCTAGCTCTTCCACCTACGAGCAGTACTTC.

This clone has only one observation. This chain links TRBV28 with TRBJ1-1; D is ambiguous. The CDR3 has 14 residues. V was shortened by 6 bases and J by 1 base, with 12 bases between the two germline ends. From germline, CDR1 is MDHEN and CDR2 SYDVKM. Here the CDR3 reads CASSPLKGNTEAFF. As DNA, the CDR3 is TGTGCCAGCAGCCCCTTAAAGGGGAACACTGAAGCTTTCTTT. Using reference TRBV28 and TRBJ1-1 for the parts outside the CDR3, the full variable domain is DVKVTQSSRYLVKRTGEKVFLECVQDMDHENMFWYRQDPGLGLRLIYFSYDVKMKEKGDIPEGYSVSREKKERFSLILESASTNQTSMYLCASSPLKGNTEAFFGQGTRLTVV.

The chain carries TRBV7-8 and TRBJ2-7; no firm D call. Germline assignment: CDR1 SGHVS and CDR2 FQNEAQ. This CDR3 has 14 residues. V lost 5 bases and J 6 bases, leaving 17 bases between the germline ends. The CDR3 DNA reads as TGTGCCAGCAGCATTTTCCGCGTGGGTGGCGAGCAGTACTTC. Amino acid sequence: CASSIFRVGGEQYF.

V is TRBV2 and J is TRBJ2-3; 12 nucleotides line up with TRBD2. Trimming cost V 3 bases and J 4 bases; bases outside gene matches: 14. Germline CDR1 and CDR2: SNHLY and FYNNEI. This CDR3 is 19 amino acids long. This CDR3 is CASSEELAGGPGFSDTQYF. In nucleotides, the CDR3 is TGTGCCAGCAGTGAGGAACTAGCGGGAGGCCCGGGTTTCTCAGATACGCAGTATTTT. Full variable domain (missing parts from reference TRBV2 and TRBJ2-3): EPEVTQTPSHQVTQMGQEVILRCVPISNHLYFYWYRQILGQKVEFLVSFYNNEISEKSEIFDDQFSVERPDGSNFTLKIRSTKLEDSAMYFCASSEELAGGPGFSDTQYFGPGTRLTVL.

This clone appeared once. The V and J genes are TRBV7-2 and TRBJ2-1; the match to TRBD1 covers 7 bases. Germline V lookup: CDR1 SGHTA, CDR2 FQGNSA. Trimming at V came to 5 bases and at J to 2 bases, leaving 6 bases not matched to a gene. CDR3 length: 15 amino acids. The CDR3 region has the DNA TGTGCCAGCAGCCCCCGACAGGGACCCTACAATGAGCAGTTCTTC. Translation: CASSPRQGPYNEQFF.

This chain links TRBV7-6 with TRBJ2-7, with 13 positions matching TRBD2. Germline V gene lookup returns CDR1 SGHVS and CDR2 FNYEAQ. J was trimmed by 4 bases and V by 3 bases; bases with no gene match: 6. The CDR3 runs 16 residues. The CDR3, as DNA: TGTGCCAGCAGCTTCGGACTAGCGGGAGAAACTTACGAGCAGTACTTC. Its translation: CASSFGLAGETYEQYF.